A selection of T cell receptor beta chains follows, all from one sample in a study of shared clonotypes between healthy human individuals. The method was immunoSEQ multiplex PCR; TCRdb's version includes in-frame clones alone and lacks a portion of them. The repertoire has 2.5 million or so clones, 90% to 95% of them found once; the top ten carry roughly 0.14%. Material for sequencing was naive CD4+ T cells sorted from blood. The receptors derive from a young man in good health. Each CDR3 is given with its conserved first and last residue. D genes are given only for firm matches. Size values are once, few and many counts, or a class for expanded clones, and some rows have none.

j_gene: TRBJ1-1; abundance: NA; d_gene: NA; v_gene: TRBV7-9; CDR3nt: TGTGCCAGCAGCCCTGGACATACTGCTGAAGCTTTCTTT; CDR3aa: CASSPGHTAEAFF
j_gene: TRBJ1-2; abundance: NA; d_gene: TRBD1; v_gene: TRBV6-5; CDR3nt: TGTGCCAGCAGTTACTCGGACAGGGGGCTCTATGGCTACACCTTC; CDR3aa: CASSYSDRGLYGYTF
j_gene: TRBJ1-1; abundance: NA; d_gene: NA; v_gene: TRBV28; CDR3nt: TGTGCCAGCAGTTTACTTGGGATGGGGGGTAACACTGAAGCTTTCTTT; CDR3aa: CASSLLGMGGNTEAFF
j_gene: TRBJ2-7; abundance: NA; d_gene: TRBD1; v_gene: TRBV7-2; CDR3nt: TGTGCCAGCAGCTTAGTTAGTACAGGGGGCTCTTACGAGCAGTACTTC; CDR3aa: CASSLVSTGGSYEQYF
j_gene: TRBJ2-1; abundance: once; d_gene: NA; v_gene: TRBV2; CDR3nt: TGTGCCAGCAGTGACAGTGCTACCCGCAATGAGCAGTTCTTC; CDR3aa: CASSDSATRNEQFF
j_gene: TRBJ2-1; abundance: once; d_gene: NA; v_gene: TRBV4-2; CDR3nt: TGTGCCAGCAGCCAAGCGCTGGGGGGCTCCTACAATGAGCAGTTCTTC; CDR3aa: CASSQALGGSYNEQFF
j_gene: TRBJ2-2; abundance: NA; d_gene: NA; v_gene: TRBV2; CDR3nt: TGTGCCAGCAGTGATTGGGGGGAAGGCGGGGAGCTGTTTTTT; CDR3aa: CASSDWGEGGELFF
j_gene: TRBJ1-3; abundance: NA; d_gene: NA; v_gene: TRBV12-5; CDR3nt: TGTGCTAGTGGTTTGGTACGGGGAGCCGGCCCTTCATTCTCTGGAAACACCATATATTTT; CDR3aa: CASGLVRGAGPSFSGNTIYF
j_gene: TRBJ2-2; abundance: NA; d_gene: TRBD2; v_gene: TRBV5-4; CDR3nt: TGTGCCAGCAGCTTGCCTAGCGGGGGATACACCGGGGAGCTGTTTTTT; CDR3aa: CASSLPSGGYTGELFF
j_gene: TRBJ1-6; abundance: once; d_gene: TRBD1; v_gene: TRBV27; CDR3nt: TGTGCCAGCGGCCGGGGCGGGACAGGGGGCTCGATCCCTAATTCACCCCTCCACTTT; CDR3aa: CASGRGGTGGSIPNSPLHF
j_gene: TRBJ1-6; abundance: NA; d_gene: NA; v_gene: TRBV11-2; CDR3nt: TGTGCCAGCAGCTTCGCCGGGGGGGTAAATTCACCCCTCCACTTT; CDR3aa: CASSFAGGVNSPLHF
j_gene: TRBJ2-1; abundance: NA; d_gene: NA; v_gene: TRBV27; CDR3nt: TGTGCCAGCAGTTCAAGCGGGCTCGGGGACAATGAGCAGTTCTTC; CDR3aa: CASSSSGLGDNEQFF
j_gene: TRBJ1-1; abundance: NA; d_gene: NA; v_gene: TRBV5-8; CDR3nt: TGTGCCAGCAAGGCTGAAGCTTTCTTT; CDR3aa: CASKAEAFF
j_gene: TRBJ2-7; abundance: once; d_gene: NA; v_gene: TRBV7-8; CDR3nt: TGTGCCAGCAGCTTGGGTCTGGCCCTCTACGAGCAGTACTTC; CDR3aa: CASSLGLALYEQYF
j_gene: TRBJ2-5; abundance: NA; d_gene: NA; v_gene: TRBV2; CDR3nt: TGTGCCAGCAGCGTCCGGGACACGAGGGAGACCCAGTACTTC; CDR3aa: CASSVRDTRETQYF
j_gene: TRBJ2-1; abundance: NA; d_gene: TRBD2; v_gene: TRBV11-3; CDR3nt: TGTGCCAGCAGCTTAGGGGCTAGCGGGTACAATGAGCAGTTCTTC; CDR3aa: CASSLGASGYNEQFF
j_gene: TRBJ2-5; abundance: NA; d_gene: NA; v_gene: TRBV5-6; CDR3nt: TGTGCCAGCAGCTTGGTGACAGTTCAAGAGACCCAGTACTTC; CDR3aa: CASSLVTVQETQYF
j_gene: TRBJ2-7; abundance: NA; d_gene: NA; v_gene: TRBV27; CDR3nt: TGTGCCAGCAGAACCCGTGACCGGGCCGCCGAGCAGTACTTC; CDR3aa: CASRTRDRAAEQYF
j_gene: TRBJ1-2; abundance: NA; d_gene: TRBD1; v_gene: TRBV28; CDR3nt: TGTGCCAGCAGTCCCCCCTCTCCACAGGGGGCGGTTGGCTACACCTTC; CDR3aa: CASSPPSPQGAVGYTF
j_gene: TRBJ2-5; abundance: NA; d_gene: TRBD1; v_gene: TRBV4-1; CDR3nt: TGCGCCAGCAGCCCCTTGGGACAGAATCAAGAGACCCAGTACTTC; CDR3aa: CASSPLGQNQETQYF
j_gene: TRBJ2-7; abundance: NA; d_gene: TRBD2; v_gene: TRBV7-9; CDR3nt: TGTGCCAGCAGCATCGGGAGACTAGCGGGTCGGGTATCCTACGAGCAGTACTTC; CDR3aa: CASSIGRLAGRVSYEQYF
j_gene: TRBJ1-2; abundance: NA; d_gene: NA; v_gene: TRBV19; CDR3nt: TGTGCCAGTAGTATACCATCCGATTTTGGGGGCTACACCTTC; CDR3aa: CASSIPSDFGGYTF
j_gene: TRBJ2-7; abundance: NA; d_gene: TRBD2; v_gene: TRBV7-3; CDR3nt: TGTGCCAGCAGCTTAATAAGCGGGGGGGCCTACGAGCAGTACTTC; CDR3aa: CASSLISGGAYEQYF
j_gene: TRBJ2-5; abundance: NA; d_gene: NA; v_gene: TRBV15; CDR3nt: TGTGCCACCAGCAGAGGGGGACGGTACCAAGAGACCCAGTACTTC; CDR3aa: CATSRGGRYQETQYF
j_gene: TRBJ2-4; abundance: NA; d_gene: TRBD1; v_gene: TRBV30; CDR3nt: TGTGCCTGGAGCCTTGTTTCGGGACAGGGGAACATTCAGTACTTC; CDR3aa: CAWSLVSGQGNIQYF
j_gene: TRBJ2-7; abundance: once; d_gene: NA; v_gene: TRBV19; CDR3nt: TGTGCCAGTACGGCGGGATCCCGCTACGAGCAGTACTTC; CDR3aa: CASTAGSRYEQYF
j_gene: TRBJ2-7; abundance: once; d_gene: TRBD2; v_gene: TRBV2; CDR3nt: TGTGCCAGCAGTCGGCTAGCGGGGGTCACCTACGAGCAGTACTTC; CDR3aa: CASSRLAGVTYEQYF